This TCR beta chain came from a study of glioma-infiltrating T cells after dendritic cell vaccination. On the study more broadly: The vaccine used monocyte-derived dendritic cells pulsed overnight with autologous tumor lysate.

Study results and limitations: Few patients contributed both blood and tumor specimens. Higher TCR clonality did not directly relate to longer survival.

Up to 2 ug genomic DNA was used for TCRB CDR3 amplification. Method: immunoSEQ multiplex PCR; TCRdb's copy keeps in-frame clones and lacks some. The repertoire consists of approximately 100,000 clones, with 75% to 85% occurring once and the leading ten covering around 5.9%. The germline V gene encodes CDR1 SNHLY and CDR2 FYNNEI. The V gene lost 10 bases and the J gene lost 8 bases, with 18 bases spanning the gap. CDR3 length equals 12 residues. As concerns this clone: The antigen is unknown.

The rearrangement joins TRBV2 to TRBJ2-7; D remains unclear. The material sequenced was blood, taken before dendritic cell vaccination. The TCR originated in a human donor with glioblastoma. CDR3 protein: CATLETPTKQYF. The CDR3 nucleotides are TGTGCCACCCTGGAGACTCCTACGAAGCAGTACTTC.